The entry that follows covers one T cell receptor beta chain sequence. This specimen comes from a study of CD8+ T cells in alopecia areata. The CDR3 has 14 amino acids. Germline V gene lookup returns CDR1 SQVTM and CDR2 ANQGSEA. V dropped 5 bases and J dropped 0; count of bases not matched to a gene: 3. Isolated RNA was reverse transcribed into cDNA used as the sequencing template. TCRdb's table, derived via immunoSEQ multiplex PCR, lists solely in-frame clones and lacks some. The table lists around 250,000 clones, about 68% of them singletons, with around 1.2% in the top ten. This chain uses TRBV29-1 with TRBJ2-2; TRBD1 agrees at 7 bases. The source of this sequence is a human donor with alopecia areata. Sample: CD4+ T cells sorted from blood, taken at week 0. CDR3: CSVLDRANTGELFF. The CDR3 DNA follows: TGCAGCGTTTTAGACAGGGCGAACACCGGGGAGCTGTTTTTT.